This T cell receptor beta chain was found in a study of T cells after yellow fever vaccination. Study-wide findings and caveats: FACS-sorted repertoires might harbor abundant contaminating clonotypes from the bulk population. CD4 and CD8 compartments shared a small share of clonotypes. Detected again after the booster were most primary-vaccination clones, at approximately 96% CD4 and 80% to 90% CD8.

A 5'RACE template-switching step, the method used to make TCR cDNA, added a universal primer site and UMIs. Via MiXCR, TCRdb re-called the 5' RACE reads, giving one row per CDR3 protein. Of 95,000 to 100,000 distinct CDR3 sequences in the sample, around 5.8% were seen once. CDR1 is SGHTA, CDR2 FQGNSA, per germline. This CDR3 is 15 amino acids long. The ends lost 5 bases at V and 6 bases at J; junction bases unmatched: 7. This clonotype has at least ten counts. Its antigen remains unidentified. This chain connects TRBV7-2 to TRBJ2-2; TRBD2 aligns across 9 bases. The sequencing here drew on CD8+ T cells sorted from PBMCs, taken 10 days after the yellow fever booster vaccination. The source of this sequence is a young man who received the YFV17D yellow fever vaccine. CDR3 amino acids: CASSPQAGGSGELFF. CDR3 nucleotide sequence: TGTGCCAGCAGCCCACAAGCGGGGGGATCCGGGGAGCTGTTTTTT.